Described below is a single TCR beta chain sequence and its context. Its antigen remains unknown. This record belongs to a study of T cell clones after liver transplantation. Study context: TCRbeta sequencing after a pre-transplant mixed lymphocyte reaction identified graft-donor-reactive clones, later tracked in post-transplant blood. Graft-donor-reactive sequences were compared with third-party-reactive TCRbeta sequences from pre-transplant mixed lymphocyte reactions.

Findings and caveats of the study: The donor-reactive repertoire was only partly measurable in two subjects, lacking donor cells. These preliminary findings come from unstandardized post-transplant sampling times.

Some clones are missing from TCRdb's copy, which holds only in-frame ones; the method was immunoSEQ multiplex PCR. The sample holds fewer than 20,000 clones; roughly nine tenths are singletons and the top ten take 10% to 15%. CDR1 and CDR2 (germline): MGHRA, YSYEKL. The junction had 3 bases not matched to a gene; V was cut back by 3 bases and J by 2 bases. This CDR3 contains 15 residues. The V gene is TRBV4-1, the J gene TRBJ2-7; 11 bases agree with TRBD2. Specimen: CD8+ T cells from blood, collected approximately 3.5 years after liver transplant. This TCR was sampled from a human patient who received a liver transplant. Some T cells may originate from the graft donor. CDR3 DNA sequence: TGCGCCAGCAGCCAGGTACTAGCGGGAGCCTACGAGCAGTACTTC. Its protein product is CASSQVLAGAYEQYF.